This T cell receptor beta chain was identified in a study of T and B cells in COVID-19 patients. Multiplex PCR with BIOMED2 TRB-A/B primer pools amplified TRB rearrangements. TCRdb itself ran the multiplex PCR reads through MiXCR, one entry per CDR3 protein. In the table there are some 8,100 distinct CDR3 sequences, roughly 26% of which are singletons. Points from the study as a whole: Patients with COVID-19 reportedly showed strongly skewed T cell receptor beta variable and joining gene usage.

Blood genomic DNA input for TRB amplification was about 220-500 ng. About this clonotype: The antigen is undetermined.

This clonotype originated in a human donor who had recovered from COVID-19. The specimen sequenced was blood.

The CDR3 loop is CSALGDPTNEQFF. The CDR3 nucleotides are TGCAGTGCATTGGGGGACCCAACGAATGAGCAGTTCTTC. The V and J genes are TRBV20-1 and TRBJ2-1; tentatively, D is TRBD1 or TRBD2 (5 bases each). In germline, CDR1 is DFQATT, CDR2 SNEGSKA (reference sequence). The CDR3 loop spans 13 amino acids. V shed 6 bases and J shed 7 bases, with 16 bases lying between them.